The 23 T cell receptor beta chains reported below all come from one sample, sequenced in a study of a mutant IDH1 vaccine in newly diagnosed glioma. Their antigens remain unidentified. Time point defined: week 23, last vaccination. One vaccine dose held 300 ug of mutant IDH1 20-mer peptide and came with topical imiquimod. Produced via immunoSEQ multiplex PCR; TCRdb's table is partial and in-frame only. The table has about 44,000 clones, approximately 89% seen once. This specimen was PBMCs, taken from a glioma patient whose treatment included an IDH1 peptide vaccine. Receptor source: a man aged 45 to 65 with glioma.

The J gene is TRBJ1-1, the V gene TRBV9, with unresolved D. V was cut by 4 bases and J by 1 base, with 11 bases left in between. The CDR3 extends over 14 amino acids. Germline V lookup: CDR1 SGDLS, CDR2 YYNGEE. The CDR3 is CASSLDNKNTEAFF. In DNA, the CDR3 is TGTGCCAGCAGCTTAGACAACAAGAACACTGAAGCTTTCTTT.

The chain is built from TRBV5-8 and TRBJ1-1; D unresolved. The V gene's germline CDR1 is SGHTS and CDR2 YDEGEE. V shed 0 bases and J shed 0 bases, with 6 bases lying between them. The CDR3 has 14 residues. The CDR3 DNA is TGTGCCAGCAGCTTGGACGGAGTGAACACTGAAGCTTTCTTT. It encodes CASSLDGVNTEAFF. Together with reference TRBV5-8 and TRBJ1-1, the CDR3 gives the full variable domain: EAGVTQSPTHLIKTRGQQATLRCSPISGHTSVYWYQQALGLGLQFLLWYDEGEERNRGNFPPRFSGRQFPNYSSELNVNALELEDSALYLCASSLDGVNTEAFFGQGTRLTVV.

This clone came up once. This chain connects TRBV29-1 to TRBJ1-1; 7 nucleotides agree with TRBD1. The trim removed 4 bases at V and 5 bases at J, leaving 16 bases unmatched. The CDR3 spans 16 residues. Germline CDR1 is SQVTM and CDR2 is ANQGSEA. CDR3 DNA sequence: TGCAGCGTTGCGGGTTCACGAGGTAGGGGGCGTACTGAAGCTTTCTTT. This gives the protein CSVAGSRGRGRTEAFF.

The rearrangement joins TRBV29-1 to TRBJ1-1; the D gene is possibly TRBD1 (5 bases). This CDR3 region has 11 residues. Germline lookup yields CDR1 SQVTM and CDR2 ANQGSEA. Trimming took off 7 bases at V and 4 bases at J, with 10 bases between the two ends. This chain's CDR3 is CSGGGGTEAFF. The CDR3 DNA reads as TGCAGCGGCGGGGGGGGCACTGAAGCTTTCTTT. The full variable domain, rest sourced from reference TRBV29-1 and TRBJ1-1, is SAVISQKPSRDICQRGTSLTIQCQVDSQVTMMFWYRQQPGQSLTLIATANQGSEATYESGFVIDKFPISRPNLTFSTLTVSNMSPEDSSIYLCSGGGGTEAFFGQGTRLTVV.

The CDR3 sequence is CASSTSEETQYF. CDR3 nucleotide sequence: TGTGCCAGCAGCACCAGTGAGGAGACCCAGTACTTC. This chain links TRBV7-2 with TRBJ2-5; unclear D gene. V lost 5 bases, J lost 5 bases, and 9 bases lay in between. The germline CDR1 and CDR2 sequences are SGHTA and FQGNSA. This CDR3 is 12 amino acids long.

The rearrangement joins TRBV6-5 to TRBJ2-1, with 10 bases aligning to TRBD1. Per germline, CDR1 MNHEY and CDR2 SVGAGI. CDR3 size: 15 residues. Trimming cost V 6 bases and J 1 base; bases outside gene matches: 3. This chain's CDR3 is CASSSDRGSYNEQFF. In DNA, the CDR3 is TGTGCCAGCAGCTCGGACAGGGGGTCCTACAATGAGCAGTTCTTC.

This chain links TRBV5-1 with TRBJ2-4; D possibly corresponds to TRBD1 (5 bases). Germline CDR1 reads SGHRS; CDR2 reads YFSETQ. V was shortened by 1 base and J by 3 bases, with 8 bases between the two germline ends. The CDR3 is made up of 14 amino acids. The CDR3 loop is CASSLTGYKNIQYF. DNA of the CDR3: TGCGCCAGCAGCTTGACAGGATACAAAAACATTCAGTACTTC.

The CDR3 loop reads CASSEAGREGQPQHF. The CDR3 region has the DNA TGTGCCAGCAGTGAAGCGGGCAGGGAGGGTCAGCCCCAGCATTTT. J is TRBJ1-5 and V is TRBV6-1; D perhaps matches TRBD1 (5 bases). Germline CDR1 is MNHNS and CDR2 is SASEGT. V lost 0 bases and J lost 6, with 12 bases in between. The CDR3 runs to 15 residues.

V usage is TRBV6-1 and J usage is TRBJ1-5; the D is unclear. V lost 0 bases and J lost 3, with 15 bases in between. The CDR3 extends over 17 amino acids. Germline lookup yields CDR1 MNHNS and CDR2 SASEGT. CDR3 DNA: TGTGCCAGCAGTGAAGCGCTAGTAGCAACCAACAATCAGCCCCAGCATTTT. Its translation is CASSEALVATNNQPQHF.

The chain combines TRBV10-1 with TRBJ2-7, with D possibly TRBD1 on 5 matching bases. CDR1 is WNHNN and CDR2 is SYGVQD in the germline V gene (reference sequence). Trimming left V 2 bases short and J 7 bases short, with 12 bases between. The CDR3 is 13 residues long. The CDR3, as DNA: TGCGCCAGCAGTGAGGACAGTGGCGGAGAGCAGTACTTC. Encoded protein: CASSEDSGGEQYF.

This rearrangement joins TRBV5-4 to TRBJ2-5; 8 bases are a match to TRBD2. The CDR3 is 17 residues long. Germline V lookup: CDR1 SGHNT, CDR2 YYREEE (reference sequence). V lost 0 bases, J lost 1 base, and 8 bases stayed unmatched. The CDR3 DNA sequence: TGTGCCAGCAGCTTGGCCCACAGCGGGGGACCCCAAGAGACCCAGTACTTC. This codes for CASSLAHSGGPQETQYF.

This rearrangement joins TRBV11-3 to TRBJ2-7; 7 bases are shared with TRBD2. Germline V gives CDR1 SGHNT, CDR2 YENEEA. The CDR3 sequence is 13 residues long. Trimming cost V 1 base and J 4 bases; bases outside gene matches: 1. The CDR3, as DNA: TGTGCCAGCAGCTTAGGTAGCGGGTACGAGCAGTACTTC. It specifies CASSLGSGYEQYF.

The chain has TRBV2 and TRBJ2-1; a weak D match, TRBD1 (5 bases). Trimming pared 10 bases from V and 1 base from J, leaving 14 bases between. The CDR3 has 14 residues. Germline V gene lookup returns CDR1 SNHLY and CDR2 FYNNEI. The chain's CDR3 is CATRYQGSYNEQFF. CDR3 bases: TGTGCCACCAGGTACCAGGGTTCCTACAATGAGCAGTTCTTC.

The chain combines TRBV7-2 with TRBJ1-5, with 11 bases identical to TRBD1. CDR3 size: 15 residues. CDR1 and CDR2 (germline): SGHTA, FQGNSA. V was pared by 1 base and J by 5 bases, with 1 base of the junction left unmatched. CDR3 bases: TGTGCCAGCAGCTTAGGGGACAGGGGGGATCAGCCCCAGCATTTT. Translating it yields CASSLGDRGDQPQHF.

The genes are TRBV14 and TRBJ1-1; D may be TRBD1 (5 bases). This CDR3 contains 15 residues. V was pared by 5 bases and J by 1 base, with 14 bases between. CDR1 and CDR2 from the germline V gene are SGHDN and FVKESK. The CDR3 nucleotides are TGTGCCAGCAGCTTTTCACGGGGCTGGAACACTGAAGCTTTCTTT. This codes for CASSFSRGWNTEAFF. Using reference TRBV14 and TRBJ1-1 for the parts outside the CDR3, the full variable domain is EAGVTQFPSHSVIEKGQTVTLRCDPISGHDNLYWYRRVMGKEIKFLLHFVKESKQDESGMPNNRFLAERTGGTYSTLKVQPAELEDSGVYFCASSFSRGWNTEAFFGQGTRLTVV.

This clone was seen just once. This chain uses TRBV19 with TRBJ1-5; 10 nucleotides align to TRBD1. CDR3 length equals 18 residues. Trimming cost V 5 bases and J 1 base; bases outside gene matches: 11. Germline V gives CDR1 LNHDA, CDR2 SQIVND (reference sequence). The CDR3 loop reads CASSARQGAGGSNQPQHF. Here the CDR3 DNA reads TGTGCCAGTAGTGCCCGACAGGGGGCGGGAGGAAGCAATCAGCCCCAGCATTTT.

The chain couples TRBV5-6 to TRBJ2-7, with D hard to call. This CDR3 is 13 amino acids long. The V gene's germline CDR1 is SGHDT and CDR2 YYEEEE. V shed 4 bases and J shed 1 base, with 9 bases lying between them. CDR3 nucleotides: TGTGCCAGCAGCGAAAGGGCTTCCTACGAGCAGTACTTC. Its protein is CASSERASYEQYF.

The chain links TRBV4-3 to TRBJ2-1, with D maybe TRBD2 (6 bases). The CDR3 sequence is 17 residues long. Germline V lookup: CDR1 LGHNA, CDR2 YSLEER. V lost 1 base, J lost 4 bases, and 17 bases lay in between. The CDR3 loop reads CASSQVAWGVSYNEQFF. For the CDR3, the DNA is TGCGCCAGCAGCCAAGTAGCTTGGGGGGTTAGTTACAATGAGCAGTTCTTC.

The rearrangement uses TRBV27 and TRBJ2-3; 11 nucleotides match TRBD2. Germline V gene data show CDR1 as MNHEY and CDR2 as SMNVEV (reference sequence). V trimming: 7 bases; J trimming: 1 base; junction bases outside the gene matches: 7. The CDR3 loop spans 16 amino acids. The CDR3 sequence: CASTSKGLAGTDTQYF. In nucleotides, the CDR3 is TGTGCCAGCACCTCGAAGGGACTAGCGGGCACAGATACGCAGTATTTT.

For the CDR3, the DNA is TGTGCCAGCAGTGGGGGGGTAGCGGAGTTGGGAGAGACCCAGTACTTC. Translating it yields CASSGGVAELGETQYF. The J gene is TRBJ2-5, the V gene TRBV2, with D possibly being TRBD2 (6 bases). The V end was cut by 4 bases, the J end by 4 bases, with 19 bases between. Germline-derived CDR1 and CDR2 are SNHLY and FYNNEI. The CDR3 runs 16 residues.

J is TRBJ2-5 and V is TRBV27; TRBD2 matches 14 bases. V lost 0 bases and J lost 2; bases outside the gene matches: 8. CDR3 length equals 19 residues. The germline V gene encodes CDR1 MNHEY and CDR2 SMNVEV (reference sequence). The CDR3 region is CASSLSGTSGRAGQETQYF. In DNA, the CDR3 is TGTGCCAGCAGTTTATCAGGGACTAGCGGGAGAGCAGGGCAAGAGACCCAGTACTTC.

The chain uses TRBV28 and TRBJ1-2; D is uncertain. Trimming shortened V by 5 bases and J by 2 bases, and 9 bases separated the two germline ends. This CDR3 contains 13 residues. CDR1 and CDR2 from the germline V gene are MDHEN and SYDVKM. The CDR3 nucleotides read TGTGCCAGCAGTCCGGACCGGAACTATGGCTACACCTTC. This sequence encodes CASSPDRNYGYTF.

The J gene is TRBJ2-1, the V gene TRBV4-1, with D maybe TRBD2 (6 bases). CDR1 is MGHRA, CDR2 YSYEKL, per germline. The CDR3 runs 17 residues. The V end was cut by 4 bases, the J end by 1 base, with 17 bases between. The CDR3 protein is CASSPADGGDSYNEQFF. In DNA form, the CDR3 reads TGCGCCAGCAGCCCCGCGGACGGCGGGGATTCCTACAATGAGCAGTTCTTC.